The table lists the clone carrying this T cell receptor beta chain with a few counts. Extraction of RNA preceded its reverse transcription into cDNA, which served as the sequencing template. Profiling relied on immunoSEQ multiplex PCR, and the TCRdb table lists in-frame clones only, not all of them. The table shows approximately 91,000 clones, with over 40% occurring only once. Germline V gives CDR1 SGHAT, CDR2 FQNNGV. With 2 bases removed from V and 0 bases from J, the gap between germline ends came to 11 bases. The CDR3 contains 17 residues. The data were taken from a study of CD8+ T cells in alopecia areata. Study context: Oral tofacitinib, 5 to 10 mg twice daily, was given in an open-label trial.

This TCR came from a human donor with alopecia areata. The rearrangement links TRBV11-2 to TRBJ2-6; maybe TRBD2 (5 bases). Sample: CD4+ T cells sorted from blood. CDR3 region: CASSLSPGNSGANVLTF. As DNA, the CDR3 is TGTGCCAGCAGCTTATCTCCGGGGAACTCTGGGGCCAACGTCCTGACTTTC.